This T cell receptor (beta chain) was found in a study of shared clonotypes between healthy human individuals. Samples underwent the assay at deep level. Genomic DNA belonging to each subset was distributed in equal measure over several immunoSEQ plates. TCRdb keeps only in-frame clones here, not all; method: immunoSEQ multiplex PCR. Seen here are a few million clones, around nine tenths observed once, and the top ten hold about 0.13%. Concerning this clone: Its target is not known.

Germline V gene sequence: CDR1 SNHLY, CDR2 FYNNEI. Germline trimming cut 8 bases from V and 2 bases from J; bases unmatched to any gene: 6. The CDR3 totals 14 residues. Study-wide findings and caveats: Generation probability values for non-shared clonotypes were lower than those for clonotypes shared by all four donors. The researchers took only blood, and tissue repertoires probably look different.

The genes are TRBV2 and TRBJ2-5; TRBD2 agrees at 9 bases. The sequence was collected from a man aged 18-30 years in good health. Sample: naive CD4+ T cells sorted from blood. The subset is: CD45RA+ positively selected. The CDR3 DNA reads as TGTGCCAGCGCGGGGGGGCGTAAGCAAGAGACCCAGTACTTC. Amino acids: CASAGGRKQETQYF. Using reference TRBV2 and TRBJ2-5 for the parts outside the CDR3, the full variable domain is EPEVTQTPSHQVTQMGQEVILRCVPISNHLYFYWYRQILGQKVEFLVSFYNNEISEKSEIFDDQFSVERPDGSNFTLKIRSTKLEDSAMYFCASAGGRKQETQYFGPGTRLLVL.